Detailed here is one TCR beta chain. Its specificity is not known. The protocol was immunoSEQ multiplex PCR, while the TCRdb copy is restricted to in-frame clones and leaves out a portion. The sample includes roughly 70,000 clones, 78% of them seen just once. With 5 bases removed from V and 4 bases from J, the gap between germline ends came to 11 bases. The CDR3 consists of 13 residues. The germline V gene has CDR1 MNHNY and CDR2 SVGAGI (reference sequence). This record belongs to a study of PD-1 blockade in mismatch repair-deficient tumors. In the study overall: Patients had approximately 11 mismatch repair-deficient cancer types and were previously treated and progressing. The study, taken as a whole, reports: Tumor-resident clones, often undetectable pretreatment in blood, expanded then contracted after pembrolizumab.

TCRs were sequenced from a few patients responding to pembrolizumab. The sample here was peripheral blood, taken 2 weeks after starting pembrolizumab. This receptor was obtained from an adult with mismatch repair-deficient cancer. The rearrangement joins TRBV6-6 to TRBJ1-2; D call uncertain. As DNA, the CDR3 is TGTGCCAGCAGTCCTACCCGGCTCTATGGCTACACCTTC. Translating it yields CASSPTRLYGYTF.